This TCR beta chain emerged from a study of neurological immune-mediated disorders. Turning to the study itself: Relapsing-remitting forms accounted for about 90% of the 34 multiple sclerosis patients and secondary progressive forms for 3.

Germline CDR1 is MDHEN and CDR2 is SYDVKM. This CDR3 region has 13 residues. V lost 5 bases, J lost 4 bases, and 2 bases stayed unmatched. TCRdb re-called the 5' RACE reads with MiXCR, one entry per CDR3 protein. The table records 55,000 or so distinct CDR3 sequences, more than 4% of them present only once. This clonotype was counted ten times or more. What it recognizes is unknown. Study conclusions and caveats: In HTLV-1-associated myelopathy, TCR clonal expansion was greatest, whereas multiple sclerosis had the least, falling below healthy controls. The multiple sclerosis repertoire cluster was associated with no clinical or MRI feature.

The receptor comes from a man aged 45-65 years with multiple sclerosis. The V call is TRBV28, the J call TRBJ2-7, with 10 positions matching TRBD1. Material: PBMCs. The CDR3 region is CASSPGQGYEQYF. The DNA of the CDR3 is TGTGCCAGCAGTCCGGGACAGGGGTACGAGCAGTACTTC.